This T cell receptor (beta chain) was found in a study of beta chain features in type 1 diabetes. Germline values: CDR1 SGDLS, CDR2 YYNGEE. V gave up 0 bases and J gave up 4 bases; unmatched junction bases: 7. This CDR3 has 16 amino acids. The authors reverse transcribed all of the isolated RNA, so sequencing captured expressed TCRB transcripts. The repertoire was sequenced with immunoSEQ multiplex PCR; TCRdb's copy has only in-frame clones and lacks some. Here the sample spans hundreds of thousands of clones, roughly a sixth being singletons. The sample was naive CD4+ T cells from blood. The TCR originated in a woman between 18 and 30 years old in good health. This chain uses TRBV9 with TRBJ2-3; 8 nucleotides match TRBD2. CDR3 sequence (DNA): TGTGCCAGCAGCGTAGGTGGACTAGCCAGCGCAGATACGCAGTATTTT. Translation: CASSVGGLASADTQYF.